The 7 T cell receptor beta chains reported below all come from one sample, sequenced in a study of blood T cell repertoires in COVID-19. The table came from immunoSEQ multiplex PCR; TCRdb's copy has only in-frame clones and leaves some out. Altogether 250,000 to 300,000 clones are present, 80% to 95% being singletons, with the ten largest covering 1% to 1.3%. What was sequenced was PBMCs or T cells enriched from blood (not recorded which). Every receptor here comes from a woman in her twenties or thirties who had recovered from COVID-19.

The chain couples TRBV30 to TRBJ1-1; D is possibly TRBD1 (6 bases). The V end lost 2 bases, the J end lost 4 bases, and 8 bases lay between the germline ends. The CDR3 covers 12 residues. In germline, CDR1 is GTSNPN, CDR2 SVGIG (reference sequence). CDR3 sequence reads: CAWSRQATEAFF. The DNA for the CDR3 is TGTGCCTGGAGTCGACAGGCCACTGAAGCTTTCTTT. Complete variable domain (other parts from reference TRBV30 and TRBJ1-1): SQTIHQWPATLVQPVGSPLSLECTVEGTSNPNLYWYRQAAGRGLQLLFYSVGIGQISSEVPQNLSASRPQDRQFILSSKKLLLSDSGFYLCAWSRQATEAFFGQGTRLTVV.

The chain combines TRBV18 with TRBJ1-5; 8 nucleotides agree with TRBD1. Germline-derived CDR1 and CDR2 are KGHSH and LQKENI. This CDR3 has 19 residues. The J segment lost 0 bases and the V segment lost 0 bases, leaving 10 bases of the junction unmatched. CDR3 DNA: TGTGCCAGCTCACCACCCACAGGGGGGGCCCATTATAGCAATCAGCCCCAGCATTTT. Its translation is CASSPPTGGAHYSNQPQHF.

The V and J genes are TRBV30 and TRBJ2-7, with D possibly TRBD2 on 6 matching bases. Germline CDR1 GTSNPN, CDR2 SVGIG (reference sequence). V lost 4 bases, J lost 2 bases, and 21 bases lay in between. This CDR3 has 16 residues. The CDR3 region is CAWIPLRSGPAYEQYF. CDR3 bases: TGTGCCTGGATCCCTCTTAGGAGCGGGCCGGCCTACGAGCAGTACTTC. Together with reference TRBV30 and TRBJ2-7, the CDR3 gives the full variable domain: SQTIHQWPATLVQPVGSPLSLECTVEGTSNPNLYWYRQAAGRGLQLLFYSVGIGQISSEVPQNLSASRPQDRQFILSSKKLLLSDSGFYLCAWIPLRSGPAYEQYFGPGTRLTVT.

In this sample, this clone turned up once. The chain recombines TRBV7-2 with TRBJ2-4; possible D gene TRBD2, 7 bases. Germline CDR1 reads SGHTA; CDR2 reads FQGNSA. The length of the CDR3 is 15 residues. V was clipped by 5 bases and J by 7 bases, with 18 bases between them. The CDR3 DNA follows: TGTGCCAGCAGCCCGTCCGGGGGGCAGGGGAACATTCAGTACTTC. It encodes CASSPSGGQGNIQYF. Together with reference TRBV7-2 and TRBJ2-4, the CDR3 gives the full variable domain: GAGVSQSPSNKVTEKGKDVELRCDPISGHTALYWYRQSLGQGLEFLIYFQGNSAPDKSGLPSDRFSAERTGGSVSTLTIQRTQQEDSAVYLCASSPSGGQGNIQYFGAGTRLSVL.

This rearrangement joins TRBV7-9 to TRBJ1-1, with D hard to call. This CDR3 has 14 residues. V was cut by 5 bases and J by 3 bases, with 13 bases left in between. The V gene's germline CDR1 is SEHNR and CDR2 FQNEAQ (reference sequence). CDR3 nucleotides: TGTGCCAGCAGCCCAACAGTTTATTACACTGAAGCTTTCTTT. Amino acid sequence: CASSPTVYYTEAFF.

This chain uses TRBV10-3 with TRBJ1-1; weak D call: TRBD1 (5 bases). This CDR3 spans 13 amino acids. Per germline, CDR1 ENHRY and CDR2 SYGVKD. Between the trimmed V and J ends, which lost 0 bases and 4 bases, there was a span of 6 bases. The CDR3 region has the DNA TGTGCCATCAGTGAGTCCAGGGTCACTGAAGCTTTCTTT. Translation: CAISESRVTEAFF.

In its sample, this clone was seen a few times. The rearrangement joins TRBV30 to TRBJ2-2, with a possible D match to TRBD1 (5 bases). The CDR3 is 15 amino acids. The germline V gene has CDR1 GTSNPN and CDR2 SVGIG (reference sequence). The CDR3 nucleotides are TGTGCTTCCAATGGGGCCCAGGGCGGCACCGGGGAGCTGTTTTTT. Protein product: CASNGAQGGTGELFF.